This T cell receptor (beta chain) comes out of a study of blood T cells in healthy people across ages. Healthy Russian Caucasian donors spanned ages about 6 to 100 years. Sample-barcoded 5' priming and a J-beta primer mix drove a second PCR of about 6 to 12 cycles. Each CDR3 protein gets one entry after TCRdb re-called the 5' RACE reads with MiXCR. Of more than 600,000 distinct CDR3 sequences listed, 20% to 30% are singletons. Germline values: CDR1 SGHRS, CDR2 YFSETQ. This CDR3 contains 16 residues. V was trimmed by 5 bases and J by 4 bases, leaving 18 bases between them. This sample was also put to use in a study of T cells of mothers and their children. Per that study: Per child, some 3 million TCR beta CDR3 reads were obtained, against over 9 million per mother.

Sample: blood. V is TRBV5-1 and J is TRBJ1-4, with D possibly matching TRBD1 (5 bases). The TCR was taken from a boy aged 10-17 years in good health. The CDR3 loop is CASRRQPDGVNEKLFF. For the CDR3, the DNA is TGCGCCAGCAGAAGACAGCCGGATGGGGTTAATGAAAAACTGTTTTTT.